The 16 T cell receptor beta chains given below trace back to one sample, sequenced in a study of control samples from healthy donors and cancer patients. Clones were read by immunoSEQ multiplex PCR, and TCRdb kept only the in-frame ones, dropping some. In the table there are fewer than 200,000 clones, around 93% of which are singletons. Source material: blood. The receptors shown here come from a woman in her sixties or seventies in good health.

The chain uses TRBV7-8 and TRBJ1-2; D gene ambiguous. The CDR3 runs 14 residues. Trimming left V 2 bases short and J 4 bases short, with 11 bases between. CDR1 and CDR2 (germline): SGHVS, FQNEAQ. The CDR3 reads CASSLFGHSYGYTF. The CDR3 nucleotides read TGTGCCAGCAGCTTATTTGGGCATTCCTATGGCTACACCTTC.

The chain uses TRBV9 and TRBJ1-4; 8 bases fit TRBD1. This CDR3 has 14 amino acids. J gave up 2 bases and V 3 bases, and 0 bases lay outside the gene matches. Germline V gene data show CDR1 as SGDLS and CDR2 as YYNGEE. CDR3 region: CASSAGGTNEKLFF. CDR3 sequence (DNA): TGTGCCAGCAGCGCAGGGGGCACTAATGAAAAACTGTTTTTT.

This sequence joins TRBV5-1 and TRBJ1-1; 9 bases match TRBD1. CDR3 size: 17 residues. Germline values: CDR1 SGHRS, CDR2 YFSETQ. Unmatched junction bases numbered 12, after V lost 2 bases and J lost 4 bases. DNA for the CDR3: TGCGCCAGCAGCTTATTCCCGGGACAGGGAGTTCGCACTGAAGCTTTCTTT. It translates to CASSLFPGQGVRTEAFF. Based on the CDR3 plus reference TRBV5-1 and TRBJ1-1, the full variable domain is KAGVTQTPRYLIKTRGQQVTLSCSPISGHRSVSWYQQTPGQGLQFLFEYFSETQRNKGNFPGRFSGRQFSNSRSEMNVSTLELGDSALYLCASSLFPGQGVRTEAFFGQGTRLTVV.

The table lists this clone with a count of one. This sequence joins TRBV6-5 and TRBJ2-5, with 9 bases lining up with TRBD2. Germline CDR1 is MNHEY and CDR2 is SVGAGI. V dropped 7 bases and J dropped 5; count of bases not matched to a gene: 8. The CDR3 consists of 14 residues. The CDR3 region has the DNA TGTGCCAGCACTAGCGGGGCCATGAGGGAGACCCAGTACTTC. Translation: CASTSGAMRETQYF.

The chain links TRBV14 to TRBJ2-5; no clear D gene. V shed 6 bases and J shed 4 bases, with 15 bases lying between them. The CDR3 consists of 14 residues. CDR1 and CDR2 from the germline V gene are SGHDN and FVKESK. This CDR3 is CASSYNIVRETQYF. For the CDR3, the DNA is TGTGCCAGCAGTTATAATATCGTAAGAGAGACCCAGTACTTC.

The rearrangement uses TRBV9 and TRBJ2-5; D is unclear. This CDR3 spans 14 amino acids. The V end lost 1 base, the J end lost 5 bases, and 12 bases lay between the germline ends. From germline, CDR1 is SGDLS and CDR2 YYNGEE. For the CDR3, the DNA is TGTGCCAGCAGCGTAAAGTTTGGTTTGGAGACCCAGTACTTC. It yields the protein CASSVKFGLETQYF.

The rearrangement uses TRBV18 and TRBJ1-5; no reliable D call. V shed 3 bases and J shed 5 bases, with 8 bases lying between them. Germline-derived CDR1 and CDR2 are KGHSH and LQKENI. This CDR3 has 13 residues. The CDR3 nucleotides read TGTGCCAGCTCACCCCTTTTAGATCAGCCCCAGCATTTT. The encoded protein is CASSPLLDQPQHF.

This clone has just one count. This chain links TRBV19 with TRBJ1-2; TRBD1 matches at 9 bases. CDR1 and CDR2 (germline): LNHDA, SQIVND (reference sequence). Germline trimming cut 5 bases from V and 5 bases from J; bases unmatched to any gene: 6. CDR3 length: 14 residues. The CDR3 sequence is CASSSGQGRYGYTF. CDR3 DNA: TGTGCCAGTAGTTCCGGACAGGGGAGGTATGGCTACACCTTC.

The chain links TRBV4-3 to TRBJ2-3; D might be TRBD2 (7 bases). The length of the CDR3 is 16 residues. V was cut by 0 bases and J by 2 bases, with 12 bases left in between. The germline CDR1 and CDR2 sequences are LGHNA and YSLEER. The CDR3 DNA is TGCGCCAGCAGCCAAGATGGGGGGGGGCCCACAGATACGCAGTATTTT. It is translated as CASSQDGGGPTDTQYF.

The chain uses TRBV6-5 and TRBJ1-1; D is undetermined. The V gene lost 5 bases and the J gene lost 0 bases, with 7 bases spanning the gap. In germline, CDR1 is MNHEY, CDR2 SVGAGI. The CDR3 runs 13 residues. CDR3 region: CASSRAMNTEAFF. The CDR3 region has the DNA TGTGCCAGCAGTCGGGCAATGAACACTGAAGCTTTCTTT.

V and J are TRBV27 and TRBJ1-2, with TRBD1 matching 10 bases. Germline-derived CDR1 and CDR2 are MNHEY and SMNVEV (reference sequence). The CDR3 runs to 15 residues. The V gene end was trimmed by 6 bases and the J gene end by 4 bases; junction bases not matched to a gene: 8. The CDR3 spells CASSRQGALSYGYTF. The CDR3 nucleotides read TGTGCCAGCAGCCGACAGGGGGCCTTGAGCTATGGCTACACCTTC.

V usage is TRBV12-3 or TRBV12-4 and J usage is TRBJ1-5, with unresolved D. V was pared by 5 bases and J by 7 bases, with 9 bases between. This CDR3 is built from 12 residues. The CDR3 region is CASSREFQPQHF. As DNA, the CDR3 is TGTGCCAGCAGTAGGGAATTCCAGCCCCAGCATTTT.

The CDR3 nucleotides are TGTGCCAGCAGCCTTCTTGGTAGTGGGAATGAATCACCCCTCCACTTT. This sequence encodes CASSLLGSGNESPLHF. The chain combines TRBV7-8 with TRBJ1-6; D not certain. The CDR3 has 16 residues. The V gene lost 5 bases and the J gene lost 10 bases, with 21 bases spanning the gap. Germline CDR1 reads SGHVS; CDR2 reads FQNEAQ.

This chain uses TRBV5-1 with TRBJ2-5, with 11 bases identical to TRBD2. The CDR3 runs 17 residues. In germline, CDR1 is SGHRS, CDR2 YFSETQ. The V gene end was trimmed by 0 bases and the J gene end by 5 bases; junction bases not matched to a gene: 9. CDR3 DNA: TGCGCCAGCAGCTTGGCCCTAGCGGGGGGCGGCTCGGAGACCCAGTACTTC. This translates into CASSLALAGGGSETQYF.

The chain is built from TRBV5-1 and TRBJ2-7; D possibly corresponds to TRBD1 (5 bases). CDR1 and CDR2 (germline): SGHRS, YFSETQ. V was pared by 4 bases and J by 3 bases, with 11 bases between. This CDR3 has 13 amino acids. The CDR3 protein is CASSTGSSYEQYF. As DNA, the CDR3 is TGCGCCAGCAGCACAGGATCCAGCTACGAGCAGTACTTC.

The V gene is TRBV28, the J gene TRBJ1-1; tentative D call: TRBD1 (6 bases). This CDR3 comprises 16 residues. Germline CDR1 and CDR2: MDHEN and SYDVKM. V lost 3 bases and J 3 bases, leaving 17 bases between the germline ends. The CDR3, as DNA: TGTGCCAGCAGTTTCCCTATGGGGGCAAGCGACACTGAAGCTTTCTTT. It translates to CASSFPMGASDTEAFF.